Many counts were recorded for the clone carrying this TCR beta chain. No antigen is known for it. TCRdb reprocessed the reads via MiXCR and lists one record per CDR3 protein. The sample has 490,000 or so distinct CDR3 sequences, about 11% seen once. This record comes from a study of T cell repertoires in cytomegalovirus infection. V lost 7 bases to trimming and J lost 8 bases; unmatched junction nucleotides: 10. Per the germline V gene, CDR1 is MDHEN and CDR2 is SYDVKM. The CDR3 totals 13 residues. Overall study findings and caveats: HLA-C-restricted, CMV-specific TCR beta clonotypes were dominant ex vivo.

This TCR came from a human donor in good health (CMV status not recorded). Some clones in this sample may be carry-over from other donors' samples. The gene calls are TRBV28 and TRBJ1-2; the match to TRBD1 covers 7 bases. The specimen was PBMCs. The CDR3 DNA sequence: TGTGCCAGCACCCTGGGACAGCTCCCAGGCTACACCTTC. Translated: CASTLGQLPGYTF.